The T cell receptor beta chain described here comes from a study of T-cell memory formation after mild COVID-19. Study-wide points: In second-wave clones peaking day 37, SARS-CoV-2 specificity remained unconfirmed. CD8+ contracting clones occupied EMRA, while CD4+ ones occupied mainly CM and EM. Memory sampled before infection contained some responding clones, suggesting cross-reactive memory joined. CD4/CD8 balance characterized clones contracting day 15 to 85, and CD4+ skew characterized later expanders.

A remark on this clonotype: Its antigen is unidentified.

With 6 bases clipped from V and 7 bases from J, the junction kept 6 bases outside the gene matches. The CDR3 consists of 14 residues. In germline, CDR1 is SNHLY, CDR2 FYNNEI. In TCRdb, the 5' RACE reads were re-called with MiXCR into one record per CDR3 protein. The sample has about 350,000 distinct CDR3 sequences, about an eighth seen once. Sequenced input: PBMCs or a T cell subset sorted from them (not recorded which). The V and J genes are TRBV2 and TRBJ2-2, with 9 bases that match TRBD1. This receptor was identified in a man between 18 and 29 years old who had mild COVID-19 (a few samples of this study predate the infection). Cell type and time point are not known. CDR3 region: CASRRTGAIGELFF. CDR3 coding DNA: TGTGCCAGCAGAAGGACAGGGGCGATCGGGGAGCTGTTTTTT.